The present entry profiles one T cell receptor (beta chain) with its context. The sample comes from a study of CD8+ T cells in alopecia areata. Study context: Treated individuals took tofacitinib by mouth, 5 to 10 mg twice daily.

Germline V CDR1 and CDR2: SQVTM, ANQGSEA. The V gene end was trimmed by 3 bases and the J gene end by 5 bases; junction bases not matched to a gene: 3. The CDR3 has 13 residues. Reverse transcribed after extraction, RNA yielded cDNA as the sequencing template. Data came from immunoSEQ multiplex PCR; TCRdb stores just in-frame clones and leaves some out. Counted here are 100,000 to 150,000 clones, almost 50% occurring once; the ten biggest clones make up roughly a sixth. This chain uses TRBV29-1 with TRBJ2-5; 10 nucleotides agree with TRBD2. Sample: CD8+ T cells sorted from blood, taken at week 0. The TCR originated in a human donor with alopecia areata. CDR3 nucleotides: TGCAGCGTTGAGGGGACTAGCGCGGAGACCCAGTACTTC. Translated: CSVEGTSAETQYF.